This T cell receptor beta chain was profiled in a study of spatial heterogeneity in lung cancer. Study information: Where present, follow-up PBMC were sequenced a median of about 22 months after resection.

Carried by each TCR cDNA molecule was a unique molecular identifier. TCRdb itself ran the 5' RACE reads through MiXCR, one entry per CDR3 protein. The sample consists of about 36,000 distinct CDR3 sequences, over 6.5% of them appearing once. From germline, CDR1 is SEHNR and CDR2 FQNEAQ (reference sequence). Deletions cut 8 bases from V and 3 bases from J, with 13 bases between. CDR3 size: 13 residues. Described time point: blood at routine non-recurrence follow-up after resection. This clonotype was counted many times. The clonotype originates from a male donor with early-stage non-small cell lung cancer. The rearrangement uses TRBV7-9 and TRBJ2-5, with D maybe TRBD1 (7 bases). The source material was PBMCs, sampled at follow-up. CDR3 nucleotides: TGTGCCAGCGGATCCAGGGGGGAAGAGACCCAGTACTTC. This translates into CASGSRGEETQYF.